These T cell receptor beta chains were read from a single sample in a study of Ad26.COV2.S vaccination and SARS-CoV-2 variants. The data were produced by immunoSEQ multiplex PCR, yet TCRdb's version contains in-frame clones alone and is incomplete. Of roughly 680,000 clones listed, more than 70% are singletons. The specimen was peripheral blood, collected in a trial of Ad26.COV2.S vaccine versus placebo. Every receptor here comes from a person aged 18 to 59 who received the Ad26.COV2.S COVID-19 vaccine or a placebo. CDR3s include the opening cysteine and the closing phenylalanine or tryptophan. Fields, in order: D gene, J gene, clone size, V gene, CDR3 DNA, CDR3 protein. The D gene is left open where the match is weak. Clone size is shown for a subset of rows, as once, few, many or a class of expanded clone.

D gene: -; J gene: TRBJ1-5; clone size: once; V gene: TRBV28; CDR3 DNA: TGTGCCAGCAGTCCACATGACAGCTCATTCCATTTT; CDR3 protein: CASSPHDSSFHF
D gene: -; J gene: TRBJ2-7; clone size: -; V gene: TRBV5-1; CDR3 DNA: TGCGCCAGCAGCTTGGCCGGAGCCTCCTACGAGCAGTACTTC; CDR3 protein: CASSLAGASYEQYF
D gene: -; J gene: TRBJ1-6; clone size: -; V gene: TRBV12-5; CDR3 DNA: TGTGCTAGTGGTTTTGGCCGAAGAAGTTCACCCCTCCACTTT; CDR3 protein: CASGFGRRSSPLHF
D gene: -; J gene: TRBJ2-1; clone size: -; V gene: TRBV10-3; CDR3 DNA: TGTGCCATCAGTGAGTCGAACGGATATGAGCAGTTCTTC; CDR3 protein: CAISESNGYEQFF
D gene: -; J gene: TRBJ1-1; clone size: once; V gene: TRBV5-1; CDR3 DNA: TGCGCCAGCAGCTTGGCCGCCGTCTCGAACACTGAAGCTTTCTTT; CDR3 protein: CASSLAAVSNTEAFF
D gene: TRBD2; J gene: TRBJ2-1; clone size: -; V gene: TRBV27; CDR3 DNA: TGTGCCAGCAGTGCGGGACTAGCCTTGAATGAGCAGTTCTTC; CDR3 protein: CASSAGLALNEQFF
D gene: -; J gene: TRBJ2-3; clone size: -; V gene: TRBV27; CDR3 DNA: TGTGCCAGCAGTGCGCCGCCAGGATGGGTAGATACGCAGTATTTT; CDR3 protein: CASSAPPGWVDTQYF
D gene: TRBD1; J gene: TRBJ1-3; clone size: -; V gene: TRBV2; CDR3 DNA: TGTGCCAGCCGGGACAGGGGGGACACCATATATTTT; CDR3 protein: CASRDRGDTIYF
D gene: -; J gene: TRBJ1-1; clone size: few; V gene: TRBV7-8; CDR3 DNA: TGTGCCAGCAGCTTGCGGGCAGTGCTGGGGGGGTGGTACACTGAAGCTTTCTTT; CDR3 protein: CASSLRAVLGGWYTEAFF
D gene: TRBD1; J gene: TRBJ1-2; clone size: -; V gene: TRBV14; CDR3 DNA: TGTGCCAGCAGCCAAGAGAACAGGGGCTATGGCTACACCTTC; CDR3 protein: CASSQENRGYGYTF
D gene: TRBD2; J gene: TRBJ2-2; clone size: -; V gene: TRBV5-1; CDR3 DNA: TGCGCCAGCAGCTTAAGTACTAGCGGGTTTGGGGAGCTGTTTTTT; CDR3 protein: CASSLSTSGFGELFF
D gene: -; J gene: TRBJ2-2; clone size: -; V gene: TRBV5-5; CDR3 DNA: TGTGCCAGCAGCTTAACGCTAGCTTTGAACACCGGGGAGCTGTTTTTT; CDR3 protein: CASSLTLALNTGELFF
D gene: -; J gene: TRBJ2-6; clone size: -; V gene: TRBV10-3; CDR3 DNA: TGTGCCACCGGTGGGGCCAACGTCCTGACTTTC; CDR3 protein: CATGGANVLTF
D gene: TRBD2; J gene: TRBJ2-2; clone size: -; V gene: TRBV5-1; CDR3 DNA: TGCGCCAGCACCGGGGGGGCCCGTAGGACCGGGGAGCTGTTTTTT; CDR3 protein: CASTGGARRTGELFF
D gene: -; J gene: TRBJ2-3; clone size: -; V gene: TRBV7-9; CDR3 DNA: TGTGCCAGCAGCCCCTCACGCCCGTTTGATACGCAGTATTTT; CDR3 protein: CASSPSRPFDTQYF
D gene: -; J gene: TRBJ1-1; clone size: once; V gene: TRBV19; CDR3 DNA: TGTGCCAGTAGTGGAATACGCAAGAACACTGAAGCTTTCTTT; CDR3 protein: CASSGIRKNTEAFF
D gene: TRBD1; J gene: TRBJ2-5; clone size: once; V gene: TRBV5-1; CDR3 DNA: TGCGCCAGCAGCAAACCCGGGACAGGGGTTTCAGAGACCCAGTACTTC; CDR3 protein: CASSKPGTGVSETQYF
D gene: -; J gene: TRBJ2-1; clone size: -; V gene: TRBV6-5; CDR3 DNA: TGTGCCAGCAGTTACGAGGCGAACAATGAGCAGTTCTTC; CDR3 protein: CASSYEANNEQFF
D gene: TRBD2; J gene: TRBJ2-2; clone size: many; V gene: TRBV3-1/TRBV3-2; CDR3 DNA: TGTGCCAGCAGCATTTACAGCGGGAGTAACACCGGGGAGCTGTTTTTT; CDR3 protein: CASSIYSGSNTGELFF
D gene: -; J gene: TRBJ1-2; clone size: -; V gene: TRBV6-5; CDR3 DNA: TGTGCCAGCAGTCATCGACAGGTCAATGGCTACACCTTC; CDR3 protein: CASSHRQVNGYTF
D gene: -; J gene: TRBJ1-2; clone size: -; V gene: TRBV6-1; CDR3 DNA: TGTGCCAGCAGTGAAGTAATAGTAGGCGGCTACACCTTC; CDR3 protein: CASSEVIVGGYTF
D gene: -; J gene: TRBJ2-2; clone size: -; V gene: TRBV5-1; CDR3 DNA: TGCGCCACTGCCCCCCCCCGTTTCGCAGTCCCCGTGAGGGGACCCGGGGAGCTGTTTTTT; CDR3 protein: CATAPPRFAVPVRGPGELFF
D gene: -; J gene: TRBJ2-1; clone size: -; V gene: TRBV29-1; CDR3 DNA: TGCAGCGTTGAGCCCCGAAGGAATGAGCAGTTCTTC; CDR3 protein: CSVEPRRNEQFF
D gene: TRBD1; J gene: TRBJ2-7; clone size: -; V gene: TRBV4-1; CDR3 DNA: TGCGCCAGCAGCCATCCGGGACAGAGCTCCTACGAGCAGTACTTC; CDR3 protein: CASSHPGQSSYEQYF
D gene: -; J gene: TRBJ1-5; clone size: -; V gene: TRBV7-8; CDR3 DNA: TGTGCCAGCAGCCCCGTTGGTCAGCCCCAGCATTTT; CDR3 protein: CASSPVGQPQHF
D gene: -; J gene: TRBJ2-7; clone size: -; V gene: TRBV7-9; CDR3 DNA: TGTGCCAGCAGCTTAAACACGGTAGACGAGCAGTACTTC; CDR3 protein: CASSLNTVDEQYF
D gene: -; J gene: TRBJ2-3; clone size: -; V gene: TRBV27; CDR3 DNA: TGTGCCACCCGAAGGGGGTACGCACCAGATACGCAGTATTTT; CDR3 protein: CATRRGYAPDTQYF
D gene: -; J gene: TRBJ2-3; clone size: -; V gene: TRBV25-1; CDR3 DNA: TGTGCCAGCAGGGCGGGCAGCACAGATACGCAGTATTTT; CDR3 protein: CASRAGSTDTQYF
D gene: -; J gene: TRBJ1-6; clone size: once; V gene: TRBV3-1/TRBV3-2; CDR3 DNA: TGTGCCAGCAGCCAAGCGGGGGGGCAAGCGGATAATTCACCCCTCCACTTT; CDR3 protein: CASSQAGGQADNSPLHF
D gene: -; J gene: TRBJ1-3; clone size: -; V gene: TRBV2; CDR3 DNA: TGTGCCAGCAAGGGTCTGAGGGGAAACACCATATATTTT; CDR3 protein: CASKGLRGNTIYF
D gene: -; J gene: TRBJ2-1; clone size: -; V gene: TRBV7-9; CDR3 DNA: TGTGCCAGCAGCTTACCCAGGGGGGTCAATGAGCAGTTCTTC; CDR3 protein: CASSLPRGVNEQFF
D gene: TRBD1; J gene: TRBJ2-5; clone size: -; V gene: TRBV5-4; CDR3 DNA: TGTGCCAGCAGCTCGTCCCGGGACAGGGGGCAGGTGGAGACCCAGTACTTC; CDR3 protein: CASSSSRDRGQVETQYF
D gene: TRBD1; J gene: TRBJ2-3; clone size: -; V gene: TRBV27; CDR3 DNA: TGTGCCAGCAGATATAGACAGGGTCTCACAGATACGCAGTATTTT; CDR3 protein: CASRYRQGLTDTQYF
D gene: -; J gene: TRBJ2-2; clone size: -; V gene: TRBV19; CDR3 DNA: TGTGCCAGTAGGGATAAAGTCACCGGGGAGCTGTTTTTT; CDR3 protein: CASRDKVTGELFF
D gene: -; J gene: TRBJ2-1; clone size: -; V gene: TRBV21-1; CDR3 DNA: TGTGCCAGCAGCAAATCGCGCGCGGGACAGACAAACAATGAGCAGTTCTTC; CDR3 protein: CASSKSRAGQTNNEQFF
D gene: TRBD1; J gene: TRBJ1-1; clone size: -; V gene: TRBV5-1; CDR3 DNA: TGCGCCAGCAACCAGGGGGCCGGTCAGAACACTGAAGCTTTCTTT; CDR3 protein: CASNQGAGQNTEAFF
D gene: TRBD1; J gene: TRBJ2-7; clone size: -; V gene: TRBV10-3; CDR3 DNA: TGTGCCATCAGTTCCGGGACAGGCTTCTACGAGCAGTACTTC; CDR3 protein: CAISSGTGFYEQYF
D gene: -; J gene: TRBJ1-2; clone size: -; V gene: TRBV29-1; CDR3 DNA: TGCAGCGTTGAAGATCGTAACTATGGCTACACCTTC; CDR3 protein: CSVEDRNYGYTF
D gene: TRBD1; J gene: TRBJ1-5; clone size: -; V gene: TRBV11-2; CDR3 DNA: TGTGCCAGCAGCTTAGCGCCAGGGGGCTTTCAGCCCCAGCATTTT; CDR3 protein: CASSLAPGGFQPQHF
D gene: TRBD1; J gene: TRBJ2-2; clone size: -; V gene: TRBV7-2; CDR3 DNA: TGTGCCAGCAGCCTACTGATCCCGCAGGGGGCGCGAACCGGGGAGCTGTTTTTT; CDR3 protein: CASSLLIPQGARTGELFF
D gene: -; J gene: TRBJ1-5; clone size: once; V gene: TRBV6-5; CDR3 DNA: TGTGCCAGCAGAAGAGCTCCGTATAGCAATCAGCCCCAGCATTTT; CDR3 protein: CASRRAPYSNQPQHF
D gene: -; J gene: TRBJ1-2; clone size: -; V gene: TRBV12-3/TRBV12-4; CDR3 DNA: TGTGCCAGCAGTTTGTTGTATTATGGCTACACCTTC; CDR3 protein: CASSLLYYGYTF